The clone carrying this T cell receptor (beta chain) showed up just once. As yet, its antigen is unknown. This record belongs to a study of OX40 agonist ivuxolimab in advanced cancers. Study-level points and caveats: Doses of 0.1 to 3.0 mg/kg were accompanied by clonal expansion of CD4+ and CD8+ blood T cells by week 6.

The data were produced by immunoSEQ multiplex PCR, yet TCRdb's version contains in-frame clones alone and is incomplete. The sample yields some 40,000 clones, 85% to 95% seen once. This CDR3 region has 14 residues. The V gene lost 2 bases and the J gene lost 1 base, with 9 bases spanning the gap. Germline V lookup: CDR1 MNHEY, CDR2 SVGAGI. The sequence was collected from an adult with an advanced solid tumor such as melanoma, head and neck, liver or kidney cancer. The chain uses TRBV6-5 and TRBJ2-7, with no clear D. The sequencing here drew on CD4+ or CD8+ T cells sorted from blood, taken in a trial of the OX40 agonist ivuxolimab. In nucleotides, the CDR3 is TGTGCCAGCAGTTACCGTGTGTCGTCCTACGAGCAGTACTTC. Amino acids: CASSYRVSSYEQYF.